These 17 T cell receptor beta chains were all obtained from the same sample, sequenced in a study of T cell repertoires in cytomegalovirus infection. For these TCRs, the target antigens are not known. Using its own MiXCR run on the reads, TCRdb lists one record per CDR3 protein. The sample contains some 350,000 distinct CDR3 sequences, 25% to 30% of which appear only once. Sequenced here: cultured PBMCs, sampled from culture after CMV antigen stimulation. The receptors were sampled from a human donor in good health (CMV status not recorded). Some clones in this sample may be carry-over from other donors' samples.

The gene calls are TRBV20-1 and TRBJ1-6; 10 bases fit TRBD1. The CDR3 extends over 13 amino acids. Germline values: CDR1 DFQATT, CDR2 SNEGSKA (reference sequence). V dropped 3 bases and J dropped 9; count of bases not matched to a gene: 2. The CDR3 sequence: CSARTGGTSPLHF. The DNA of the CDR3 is TGCAGTGCTAGGACAGGGGGCACTTCACCCCTCCACTTT.

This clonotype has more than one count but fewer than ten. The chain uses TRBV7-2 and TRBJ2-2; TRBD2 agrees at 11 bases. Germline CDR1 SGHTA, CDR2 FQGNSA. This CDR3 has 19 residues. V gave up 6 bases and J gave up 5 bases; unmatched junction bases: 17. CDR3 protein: CASSSTRILAGEGTGELFF. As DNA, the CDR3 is TGTGCCAGCAGTTCTACCCGGATACTAGCGGGAGAGGGAACCGGGGAGCTGTTTTTT.

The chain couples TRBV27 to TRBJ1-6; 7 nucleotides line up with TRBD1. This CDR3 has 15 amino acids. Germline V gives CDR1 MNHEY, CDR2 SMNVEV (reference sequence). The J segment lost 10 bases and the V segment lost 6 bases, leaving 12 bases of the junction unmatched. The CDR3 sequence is CASSLVRQGDSPLHF. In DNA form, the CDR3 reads TGTGCCAGCAGCCTGGTGAGGCAGGGGGACTCACCCCTCCACTTT.

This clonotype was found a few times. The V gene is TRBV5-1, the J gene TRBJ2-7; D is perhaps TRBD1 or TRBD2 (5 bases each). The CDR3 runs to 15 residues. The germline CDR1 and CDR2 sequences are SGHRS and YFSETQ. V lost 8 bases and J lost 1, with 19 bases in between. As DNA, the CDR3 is TGCGCCAGTAAACCTTCCCGGGACGCTTCCTACGAGCAGTACTTC. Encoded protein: CASKPSRDASYEQYF. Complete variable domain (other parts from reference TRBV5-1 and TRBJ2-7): KAGVTQTPRYLIKTRGQQVTLSCSPISGHRSVSWYQQTPGQGLQFLFEYFSETQRNKGNFPGRFSGRQFSNSRSEMNVSTLELGDSALYLCASKPSRDASYEQYFGPGTRLTVT.

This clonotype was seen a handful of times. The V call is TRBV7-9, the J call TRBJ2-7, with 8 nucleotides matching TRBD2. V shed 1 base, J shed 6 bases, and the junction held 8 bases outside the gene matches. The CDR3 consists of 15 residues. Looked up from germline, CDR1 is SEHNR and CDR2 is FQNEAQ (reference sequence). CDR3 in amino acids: CASSLVLSGSSEQYF. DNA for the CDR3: TGTGCCAGCAGCTTAGTATTGAGCGGGAGTTCCGAGCAGTACTTC.

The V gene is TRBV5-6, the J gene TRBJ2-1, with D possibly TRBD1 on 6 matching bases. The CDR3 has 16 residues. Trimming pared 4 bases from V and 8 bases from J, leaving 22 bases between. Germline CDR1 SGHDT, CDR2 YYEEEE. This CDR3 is CASSTPGTWGRDEQFF. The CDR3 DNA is TGTGCCAGCAGCACCCCCGGGACATGGGGTCGGGATGAGCAGTTCTTC.

CDR3 residues: CASSKGVKDTQYF. The CDR3 DNA reads TGTGCCAGCAGCAAAGGCGTGAAAGATACGCAGTATTTT. This chain joins TRBV11-2 and TRBJ2-3; D gene unclear. Germline V gene lookup returns CDR1 SGHAT and CDR2 FQNNGV. The CDR3 runs to 13 residues. Trimming took 5 bases from V and 5 from J, leaving 11 bases between them.

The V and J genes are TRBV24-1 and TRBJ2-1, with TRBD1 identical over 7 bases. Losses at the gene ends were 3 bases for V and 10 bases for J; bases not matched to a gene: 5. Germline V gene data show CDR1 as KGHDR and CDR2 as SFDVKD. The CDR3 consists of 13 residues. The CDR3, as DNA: TGTGCCACCAGTGATAGGGACAGATGGGAGCAGTTCTTC. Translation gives CATSDRDRWEQFF.

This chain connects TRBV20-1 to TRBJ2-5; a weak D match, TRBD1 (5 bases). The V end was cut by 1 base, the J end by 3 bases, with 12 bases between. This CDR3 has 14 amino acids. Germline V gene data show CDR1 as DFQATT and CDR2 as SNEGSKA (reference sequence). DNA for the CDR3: TGCAGTGCTAGAGCTGGCAGGGCGGAAGAGACCCAGTACTTC. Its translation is CSARAGRAEETQYF.

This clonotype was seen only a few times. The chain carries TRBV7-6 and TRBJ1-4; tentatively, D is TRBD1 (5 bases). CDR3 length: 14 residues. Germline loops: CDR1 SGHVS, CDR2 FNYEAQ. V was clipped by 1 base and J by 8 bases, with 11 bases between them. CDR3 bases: TGTGCCAGCAGCTTAGGGGGACTCGACGAAAAACTGTTTTTT. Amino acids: CASSLGGLDEKLFF.

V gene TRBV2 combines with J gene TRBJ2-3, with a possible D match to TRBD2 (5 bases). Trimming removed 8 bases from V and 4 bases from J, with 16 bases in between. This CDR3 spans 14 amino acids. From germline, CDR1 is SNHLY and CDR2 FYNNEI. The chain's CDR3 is CASLRPGLSDTQYF. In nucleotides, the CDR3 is TGTGCCAGCCTCAGGCCGGGATTGTCAGATACGCAGTATTTT.

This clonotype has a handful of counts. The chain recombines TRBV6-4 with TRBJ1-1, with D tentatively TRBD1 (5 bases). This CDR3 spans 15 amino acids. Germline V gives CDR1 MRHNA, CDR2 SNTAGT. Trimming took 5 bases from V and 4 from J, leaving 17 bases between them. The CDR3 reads CASSPMGGLGTEAFF. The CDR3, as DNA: TGTGCCAGCAGTCCCATGGGGGGTTTGGGCACTGAAGCTTTCTTT.

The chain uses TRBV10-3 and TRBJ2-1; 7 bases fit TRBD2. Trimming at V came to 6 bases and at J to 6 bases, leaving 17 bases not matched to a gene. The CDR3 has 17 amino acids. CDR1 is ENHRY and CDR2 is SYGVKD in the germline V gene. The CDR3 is CAISENLGAGERNEQFF. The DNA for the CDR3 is TGTGCCATCAGCGAGAACCTCGGGGCGGGAGAGCGCAATGAGCAGTTCTTC.

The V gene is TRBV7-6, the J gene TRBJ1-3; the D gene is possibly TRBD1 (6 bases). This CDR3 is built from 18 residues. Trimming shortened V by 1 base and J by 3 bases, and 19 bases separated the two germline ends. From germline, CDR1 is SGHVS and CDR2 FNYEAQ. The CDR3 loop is CASSLVINRASGGNTIYF. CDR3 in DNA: TGTGCCAGCAGCTTAGTAATAAACAGGGCGTCGGGTGGAAACACCATATATTTT.

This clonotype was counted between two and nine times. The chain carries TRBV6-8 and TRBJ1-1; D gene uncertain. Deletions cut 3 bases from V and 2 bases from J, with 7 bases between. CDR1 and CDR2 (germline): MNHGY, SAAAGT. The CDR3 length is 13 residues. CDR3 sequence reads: CASSYQVNTEAFF. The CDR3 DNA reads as TGTGCCAGCAGTTATCAGGTCAACACTGAAGCTTTCTTT.

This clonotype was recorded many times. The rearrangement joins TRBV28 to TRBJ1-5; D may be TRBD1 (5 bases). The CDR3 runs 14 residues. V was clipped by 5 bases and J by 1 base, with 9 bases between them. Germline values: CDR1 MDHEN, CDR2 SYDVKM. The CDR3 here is CASSRRQSNQPQHF. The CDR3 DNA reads TGTGCCAGCAGTCGCCGACAGAGCAATCAGCCCCAGCATTTT.

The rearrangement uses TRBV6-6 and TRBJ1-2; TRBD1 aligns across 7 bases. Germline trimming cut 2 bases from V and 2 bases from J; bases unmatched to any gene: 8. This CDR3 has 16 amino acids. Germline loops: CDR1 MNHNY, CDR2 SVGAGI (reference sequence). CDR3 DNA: TGTGCCAGCAGTTACGGTCGCGGCAGGGGGAACTATGGCTACACCTTC. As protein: CASSYGRGRGNYGYTF.